The 17 T cell receptor beta chains below were found in one sample sequenced in a study of T cell responses to AZD1222 COVID-19 vaccine. Only in-frame clones appear in the TCRdb table, and some are missing; sequencing was by immunoSEQ multiplex PCR. The sample comprises 90,000 to 120,000 clones, 87% of which are singletons, and roughly 4.3% rests with the top ten. Sequencing was performed on peripheral blood, taken on day 0 of AZD1222 vaccination. Every receptor here comes from an adult in good health.

V usage is TRBV29-1 and J usage is TRBJ1-1; D might be TRBD1 (5 bases). This CDR3 spans 14 amino acids. The germline V gene encodes CDR1 SQVTM and CDR2 ANQGSEA. The ends were cut back, 6 bases at V and 0 bases at J, with 14 bases in the middle. This CDR3 reads CSVVPGGLNTEAFF. CDR3 sequence (DNA): TGCAGCGTCGTACCGGGGGGGTTGAACACTGAAGCTTTCTTT.

The chain recombines TRBV7-9 with TRBJ1-6; D unresolved. Looked up from germline, CDR1 is SEHNR and CDR2 is FQNEAQ (reference sequence). V was trimmed by 2 bases and J by 10 bases, leaving 6 bases between them. CDR3 length equals 12 residues. The CDR3 bases are TGTGCCAGCAGCTTATACGGCTCACCCCTCCACTTT. It is translated as CASSLYGSPLHF.

The chain recombines TRBV5-4 with TRBJ2-1; either TRBD1 or TRBD2 may fit D (6 bases each). The V and J ends lost 1 base and 7 bases respectively, with 12 bases between them. Germline V gene data show CDR1 as SGHNT and CDR2 as YYREEE (reference sequence). The CDR3 consists of 14 residues. CDR3 DNA: TGTGCCAGCAGCTTGCGGGGGCTGACGAATGAGCAGTTCTTC. It translates to CASSLRGLTNEQFF. Full variable domain (rest looked up from reference TRBV5-4 and TRBJ2-1): ETGVTQSPTHLIKTRGQQVTLRCSSQSGHNTVSWYQQALGQGPQFIFQYYREEENGRGNFPPRFSGLQFPNYSSELNVNALELDDSALYLCASSLRGLTNEQFFGPGTRLTVL.

This chain joins TRBV20-1 and TRBJ1-2; tentative D call: TRBD1 (5 bases). The V end lost 0 bases, the J end lost 10 bases, and 9 bases lay between the germline ends. Germline V gene lookup returns CDR1 DFQATT and CDR2 SNEGSKA (reference sequence). This CDR3 is 11 amino acids long. DNA for the CDR3: TGCAGTGCTAGAGATGACAGCTTCTACACCTTC. Amino acids: CSARDDSFYTF.

The chain combines TRBV4-3 with TRBJ1-2, with 10 positions matching TRBD1. Per germline, CDR1 LGHNA and CDR2 YSLEER. V was clipped by 8 bases and J by 3 bases; unmatched bases: 12. The CDR3 length is 16 residues. The CDR3 DNA follows: TGCGCCAGCCTCCCTCGACAGGGGGCTCCTCACTATGGCTACACCTTC. Residues: CASLPRQGAPHYGYTF.

V gene TRBV7-8 combines with J gene TRBJ2-7; 10 bases fit TRBD2. Unmatched junction bases numbered 16, after V lost 5 bases and J lost 6 bases. Germline V gene sequence: CDR1 SGHVS, CDR2 FQNEAQ. The CDR3 loop spans 17 amino acids. Here the CDR3 reads CASSPLSGLAGVGEQYF. In DNA form, the CDR3 reads TGTGCCAGCAGCCCCCTGAGTGGGCTAGCGGGAGTAGGCGAGCAGTACTTC.

The chain joins TRBV24-1 to TRBJ1-2, with D maybe TRBD1 (5 bases). The CDR3 has 13 residues. CDR1 is KGHDR and CDR2 is SFDVKD in the germline V gene. Trimming removed 6 bases at V and 0 bases at J, with 7 bases between. The CDR3 here is CATSHRTNYGYTF. The CDR3, as DNA: TGTGCCACCAGTCACAGGACTAACTATGGCTACACCTTC.

The chain carries TRBV28 and TRBJ1-5; TRBD1 aligns across 9 bases. Losses at the gene ends were 10 bases for V and 4 bases for J; bases not matched to a gene: 14. Germline CDR1 and CDR2: MDHEN and SYDVKM. This CDR3 has 16 residues. This CDR3 is CATASVDRGANQPQHF. CDR3 in DNA: TGTGCCACCGCCAGCGTCGACAGGGGGGCAAATCAGCCCCAGCATTTT.

The chain joins TRBV5-4 to TRBJ2-2, with a possible D match to TRBD1 (6 bases). The CDR3 has 14 residues. V was pared by 4 bases and J by 6 bases, with 13 bases between. CDR1 and CDR2 from the germline V gene are SGHNT and YYREEE (reference sequence). The DNA of the CDR3 is TGTGCCAGCAGCGCAGGGGTATCGGCCGGGGAGCTGTTTTTT. Its protein is CASSAGVSAGELFF. The full variable domain, completed using reference TRBV5-4 and TRBJ2-2, is ETGVTQSPTHLIKTRGQQVTLRCSSQSGHNTVSWYQQALGQGPQFIFQYYREEENGRGNFPPRFSGLQFPNYSSELNVNALELDDSALYLCASSAGVSAGELFFGEGSRLTVL.

The V and J genes are TRBV11-2 and TRBJ1-5, with D possibly being TRBD1 (6 bases). V was trimmed by 5 bases and J by 3 bases, leaving 8 bases between them. The V gene's germline CDR1 is SGHAT and CDR2 FQNNGV. The CDR3 is made up of 13 amino acids. CDR3 DNA: TGTGCCAGCAGCGGACAGTACAATCAGCCCCAGCATTTT. It specifies CASSGQYNQPQHF.

This clone was found a few times. CDR3 bases: TGTGCCAGCAGCTTAGCGTCGGGACAGGGGAACACCGGGGAGCTGTTTTTT. It codes for CASSLASGQGNTGELFF. This chain joins TRBV7-7 and TRBJ2-2; 9 bases are shared with TRBD1. In germline, CDR1 is SSHAT, CDR2 FNYEAQ (reference sequence). Unmatched junction bases numbered 3, after V lost 0 bases and J lost 1 base. This CDR3 has 17 residues.

The chain recombines TRBV5-4 with TRBJ1-2; D is undetermined. V was trimmed by 0 bases and J by 1 base, leaving 13 bases between them. The CDR3 is 16 amino acids. Germline CDR1 and CDR2: SGHNT and YYREEE (reference sequence). The CDR3 DNA reads TGTGCCAGCAGCTTGGGGCCCCCGGACCTTAACTATGGCTACACCTTC. Translation: CASSLGPPDLNYGYTF.

The chain is built from TRBV19 and TRBJ1-5; D gene uncertain. The CDR3 runs 12 residues. Trimming cost V 1 base and J 8 bases, with 6 bases left between them. CDR1 is LNHDA, CDR2 SQIVND, per germline (reference sequence). The CDR3 reads CASSIGWKPQHF. The CDR3 DNA reads TGTGCCAGTAGTATAGGATGGAAGCCCCAGCATTTT. Combining the CDR3 with reference TRBV19 and TRBJ1-5 gives the whole variable domain DGGITQSPKYLFRKEGQNVTLSCEQNLNHDAMYWYRQDPGQGLRLIYYSQIVNDFQKGDIAEGYSVSREKKESFPLTVTSAQKNPTAFYLCASSIGWKPQHFGDGTRLSIL.

This clone occurred once. The genes are TRBV2 and TRBJ1-5, with D uncertain. Trimming took 1 base from V and 7 from J, leaving 8 bases between them. This CDR3 contains 13 residues. Germline-derived CDR1 and CDR2 are SNHLY and FYNNEI. The CDR3 here is CASSEEGLQPQHF. In DNA, the CDR3 is TGTGCCAGCAGTGAAGAGGGTTTGCAGCCCCAGCATTTT.

The chain is built from TRBV19 and TRBJ1-1; tentative D call: TRBD1 (5 bases). CDR3 length: 14 amino acids. Trimming took 6 bases from V and 1 from J, leaving 12 bases between them. CDR1 and CDR2 from the germline V gene are LNHDA and SQIVND (reference sequence). The CDR3 sequence is CASRPPQGNTEAFF. CDR3 DNA sequence: TGTGCCAGTAGACCCCCGCAGGGGAACACTGAAGCTTTCTTT.

This chain connects TRBV28 to TRBJ1-5, with 9 bases lining up with TRBD1. The ends lost 1 base at V and 4 bases at J; junction bases unmatched: 8. The CDR3 runs 17 residues. CDR1 is MDHEN and CDR2 is SYDVKM in the germline V gene. CDR3 sequence reads: CASSLYGTGNANQPQHF. DNA of the CDR3: TGTGCCAGCAGTTTATACGGGACAGGGAACGCGAATCAGCCCCAGCATTTT.

V is TRBV27 and J is TRBJ2-1, with D hard to call. The ends were cut back, 0 bases at V and 5 bases at J, with 8 bases in the middle. The CDR3 length is 14 residues. Germline values: CDR1 MNHEY, CDR2 SMNVEV (reference sequence). The CDR3 DNA follows: TGTGCCAGCAGTTTATCTAGGGTTAACAATGAGCAGTTCTTC. It codes for CASSLSRVNNEQFF.